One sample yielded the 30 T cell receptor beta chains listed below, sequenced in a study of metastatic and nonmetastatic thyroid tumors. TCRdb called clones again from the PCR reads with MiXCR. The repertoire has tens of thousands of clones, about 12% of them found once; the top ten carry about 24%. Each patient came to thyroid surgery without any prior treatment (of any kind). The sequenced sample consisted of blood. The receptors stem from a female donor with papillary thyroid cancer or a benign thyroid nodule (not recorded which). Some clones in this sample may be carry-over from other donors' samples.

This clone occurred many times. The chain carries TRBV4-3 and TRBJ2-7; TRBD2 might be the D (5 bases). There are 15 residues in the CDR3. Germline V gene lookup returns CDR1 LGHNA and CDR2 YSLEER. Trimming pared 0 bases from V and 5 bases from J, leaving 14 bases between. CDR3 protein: CASSQEWTPRNEQYF. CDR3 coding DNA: TGCGCCAGCAGCCAAGAGTGGACTCCGCGTAACGAGCAGTACTTC.

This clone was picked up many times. CDR3 bases: TGTGCCAGCAGTGCTGTCAACTCCTACGAGCAGTACTTC. Residues: CASSAVNSYEQYF. The chain employs TRBV2 and TRBJ2-7; unclear D gene. The CDR3 is 13 amino acids. CDR1 is SNHLY and CDR2 is FYNNEI in the germline V gene. The V end lost 4 bases, the J end lost 0 bases, and 7 bases lay between the germline ends.

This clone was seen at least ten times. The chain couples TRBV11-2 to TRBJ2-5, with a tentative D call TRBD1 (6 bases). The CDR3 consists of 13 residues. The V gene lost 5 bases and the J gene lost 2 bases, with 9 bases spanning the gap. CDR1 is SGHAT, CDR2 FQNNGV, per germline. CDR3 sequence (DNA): TGTGCCAGCAGCCAGGACAGTCAAGAGACCCAGTACTTC. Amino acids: CASSQDSQETQYF.

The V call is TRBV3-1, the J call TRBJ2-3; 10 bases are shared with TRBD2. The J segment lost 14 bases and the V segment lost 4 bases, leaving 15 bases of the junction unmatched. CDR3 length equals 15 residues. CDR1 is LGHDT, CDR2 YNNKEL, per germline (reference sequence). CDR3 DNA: TGTGCCAGCAGCCCTGGGACTAGCGTTACAGATGCGCGGTATTTT. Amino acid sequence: CASSPGTSVTDARYF.

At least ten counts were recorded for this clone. The CDR3 loop is CATSDFRETGELFF. Here the CDR3 DNA reads TGTGCCACCAGTGATTTTCGGGAGACCGGGGAGCTGTTTTTT. The rearrangement uses TRBV24-1 and TRBJ2-2; possible D gene TRBD2, 6 bases. The CDR3 is 14 residues long. The V end was cut by 1 base, the J end by 5 bases, with 7 bases between. Germline loops: CDR1 KGHDR, CDR2 SFDVKD.

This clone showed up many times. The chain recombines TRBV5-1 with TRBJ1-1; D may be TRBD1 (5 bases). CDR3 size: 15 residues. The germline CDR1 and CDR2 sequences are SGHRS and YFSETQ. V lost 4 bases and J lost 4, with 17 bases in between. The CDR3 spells CASSDGTLSGTEAFF. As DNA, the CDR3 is TGCGCCAGCAGCGACGGGACCTTGTCGGGCACTGAAGCTTTCTTT.

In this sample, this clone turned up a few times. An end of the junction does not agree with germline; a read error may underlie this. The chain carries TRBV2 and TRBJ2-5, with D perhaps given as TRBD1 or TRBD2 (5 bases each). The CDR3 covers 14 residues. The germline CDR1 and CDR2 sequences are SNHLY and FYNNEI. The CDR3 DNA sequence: TGTGCCAGCACAGAGGGGCAAGACCAAGAGACCCAGTATTTC. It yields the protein CASTEGQDQETQYF.

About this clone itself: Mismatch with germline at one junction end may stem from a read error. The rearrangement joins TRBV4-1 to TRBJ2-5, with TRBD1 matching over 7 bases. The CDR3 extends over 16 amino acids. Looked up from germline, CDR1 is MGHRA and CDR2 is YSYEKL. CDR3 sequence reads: CASSQGYPGGQEAQYF. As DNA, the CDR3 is TGCGCCAGCAGCCAAGGGTACCCAGGGGGTCAAGAGGCCCAGTACTTC.

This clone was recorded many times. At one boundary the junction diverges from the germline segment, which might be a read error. CDR3 in DNA: TGTGCCAGCAGCTTATCCCGAACAGGGGATCCCCGGGAGACCCAGTACTTC. This encodes CASSLSRTGDPRETQYF. V usage is TRBV28 and J usage is TRBJ2-5; 7 bases align to TRBD1. CDR1 is MDHEN and CDR2 is SYDVKM in the germline V gene. The CDR3 is made up of 17 amino acids.

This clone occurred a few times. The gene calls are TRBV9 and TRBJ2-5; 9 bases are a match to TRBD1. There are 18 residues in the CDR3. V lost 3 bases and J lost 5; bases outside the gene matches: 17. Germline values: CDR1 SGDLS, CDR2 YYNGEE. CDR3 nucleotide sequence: TGTGCCAGCAGCGCCTGGGGGGACAGGGCGGTTTCGGTGGAGACCCAGTACTTC. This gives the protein CASSAWGDRAVSVETQYF.

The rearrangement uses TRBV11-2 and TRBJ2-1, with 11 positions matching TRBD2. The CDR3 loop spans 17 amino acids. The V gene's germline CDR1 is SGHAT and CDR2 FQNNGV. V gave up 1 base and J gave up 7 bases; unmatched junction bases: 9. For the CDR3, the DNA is TGTGCCAGCAGCTTAGTTGGACTAGCGGGTGTACTTAATGAGCAGTTCTTC. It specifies CASSLVGLAGVLNEQFF.

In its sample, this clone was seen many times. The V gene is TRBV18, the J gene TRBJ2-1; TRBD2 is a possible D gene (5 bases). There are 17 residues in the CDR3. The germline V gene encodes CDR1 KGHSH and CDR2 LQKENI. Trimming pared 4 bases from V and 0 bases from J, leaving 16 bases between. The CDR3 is CASSQFPLAASYNEQFF. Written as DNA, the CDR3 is TGTGCCAGCTCACAATTCCCTCTAGCAGCCTCCTACAATGAGCAGTTCTTC.

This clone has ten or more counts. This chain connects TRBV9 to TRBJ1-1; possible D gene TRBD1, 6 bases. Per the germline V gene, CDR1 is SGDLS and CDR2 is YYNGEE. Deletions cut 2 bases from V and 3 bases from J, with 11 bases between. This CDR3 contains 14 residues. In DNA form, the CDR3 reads TGTGCCAGCAGCGTGGAACAGGGTGACACTGAAGCTTTCTTT. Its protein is CASSVEQGDTEAFF.

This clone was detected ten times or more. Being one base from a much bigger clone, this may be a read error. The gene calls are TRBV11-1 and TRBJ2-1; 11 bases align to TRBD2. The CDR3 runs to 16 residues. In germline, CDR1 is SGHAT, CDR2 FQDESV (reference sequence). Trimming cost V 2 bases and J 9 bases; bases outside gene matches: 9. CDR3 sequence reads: CASSLRGTSGSSEQFF. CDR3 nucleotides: TGTGCCAGCAGCTTAAGGGGAACTAGCGGGAGTAGTGAGCAGTTCTTC.

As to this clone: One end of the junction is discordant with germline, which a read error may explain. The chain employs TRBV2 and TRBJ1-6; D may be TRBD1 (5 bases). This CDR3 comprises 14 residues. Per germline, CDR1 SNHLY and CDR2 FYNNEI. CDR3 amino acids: CASREDSGRSPLHF. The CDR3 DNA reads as TGTGCCAGCAGAGAAGACAGCGGCCGGTCACCCCTCCACTTT.

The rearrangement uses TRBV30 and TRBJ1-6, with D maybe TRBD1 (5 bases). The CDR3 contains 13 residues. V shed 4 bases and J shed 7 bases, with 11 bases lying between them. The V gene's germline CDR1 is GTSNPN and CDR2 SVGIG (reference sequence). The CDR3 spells CAWTSGQNSPLHF. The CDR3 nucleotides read TGTGCCTGGACATCAGGGCAGAATTCACCCCTCCACTTT.

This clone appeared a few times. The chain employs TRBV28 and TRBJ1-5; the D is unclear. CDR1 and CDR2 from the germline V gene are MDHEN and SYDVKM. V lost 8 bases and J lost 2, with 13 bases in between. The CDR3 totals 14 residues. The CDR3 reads CASGKGGRNQPQHF. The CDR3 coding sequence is TGTGCCAGCGGGAAGGGAGGGCGCAATCAGCCCCAGCATTTT.

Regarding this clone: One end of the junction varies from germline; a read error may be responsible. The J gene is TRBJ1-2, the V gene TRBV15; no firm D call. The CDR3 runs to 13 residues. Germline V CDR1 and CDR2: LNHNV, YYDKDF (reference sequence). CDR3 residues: CTTSRDTGGGYIF. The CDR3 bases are TGTACCACCAGCAGAGATACGGGTGGAGGCTACATCTTC.

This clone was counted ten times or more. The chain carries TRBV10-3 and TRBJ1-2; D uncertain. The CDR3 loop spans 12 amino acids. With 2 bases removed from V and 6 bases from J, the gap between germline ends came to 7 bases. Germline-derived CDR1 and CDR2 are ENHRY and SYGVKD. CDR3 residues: CAISEQVNGYTF. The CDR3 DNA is TGTGCCATCAGTGAGCAGGTGAATGGCTACACCTTC.

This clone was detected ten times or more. This CDR3 is CATASGINYGYTF. Written as DNA, the CDR3 is TGTGCCACCGCCTCAGGGATCAACTATGGCTACACCTTC. The J gene is TRBJ1-2, the V gene TRBV19, with D perhaps TRBD1 (5 bases). V was cut by 10 bases and J by 2 bases, with 14 bases left in between. The CDR3 spans 13 residues. The germline gives CDR1 LNHDA, CDR2 SQIVND (reference sequence).

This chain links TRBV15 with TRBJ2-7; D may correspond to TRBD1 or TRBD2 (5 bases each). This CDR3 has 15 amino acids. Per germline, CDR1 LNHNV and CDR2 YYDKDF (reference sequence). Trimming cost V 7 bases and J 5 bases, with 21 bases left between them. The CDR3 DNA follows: TGTGCCACCATCATAGAGGCAGGGACCCCCGACGAGCAGTACTTC. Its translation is CATIIEAGTPDEQYF.

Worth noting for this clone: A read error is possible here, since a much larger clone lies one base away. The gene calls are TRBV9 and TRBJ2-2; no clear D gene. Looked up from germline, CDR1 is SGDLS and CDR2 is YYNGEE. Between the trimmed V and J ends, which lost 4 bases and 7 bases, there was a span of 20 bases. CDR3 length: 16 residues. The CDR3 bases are TGTGCCAGCAGCCTGGGGAATGTTTCGGGTTACGGGGAGCTGTTTTTT. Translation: CASSLGNVSGYGELFF.

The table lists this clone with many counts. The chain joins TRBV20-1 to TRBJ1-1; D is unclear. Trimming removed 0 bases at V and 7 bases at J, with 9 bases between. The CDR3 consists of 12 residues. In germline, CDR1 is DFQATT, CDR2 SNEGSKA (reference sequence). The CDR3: CSARDTPYEAFF. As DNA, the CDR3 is TGCAGTGCTAGAGATACCCCGTATGAAGCTTTCTTT.

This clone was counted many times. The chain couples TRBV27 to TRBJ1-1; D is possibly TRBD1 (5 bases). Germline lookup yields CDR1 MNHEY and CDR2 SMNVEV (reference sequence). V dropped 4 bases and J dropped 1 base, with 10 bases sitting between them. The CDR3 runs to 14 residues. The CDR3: CASSYGTANTEAFF. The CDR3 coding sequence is TGTGCCAGCAGTTACGGGACGGCGAACACTGAAGCTTTCTTT.

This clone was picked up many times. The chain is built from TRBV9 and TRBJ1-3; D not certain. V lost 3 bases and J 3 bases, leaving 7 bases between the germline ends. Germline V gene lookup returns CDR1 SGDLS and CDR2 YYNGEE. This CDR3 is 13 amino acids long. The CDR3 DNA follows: TGTGCCAGCAGCGGGGGAGGTGGAAACACCATATATTTT. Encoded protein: CASSGGGGNTIYF.

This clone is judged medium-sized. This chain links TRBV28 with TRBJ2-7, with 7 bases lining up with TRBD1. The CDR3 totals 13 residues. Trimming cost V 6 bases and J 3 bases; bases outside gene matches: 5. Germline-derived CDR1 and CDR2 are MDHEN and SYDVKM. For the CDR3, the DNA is TGTGCCAGCAGACTTAACAGGGGCTACGAGCAGTACTTC. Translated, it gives CASRLNRGYEQYF. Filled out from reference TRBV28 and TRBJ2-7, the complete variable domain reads DVKVTQSSRYLVKRTGEKVFLECVQDMDHENMFWYRQDPGLGLRLIYFSYDVKMKEKGDIPEGYSVSREKKERFSLILESASTNQTSMYLCASRLNRGYEQYFGPGTRLTVT.

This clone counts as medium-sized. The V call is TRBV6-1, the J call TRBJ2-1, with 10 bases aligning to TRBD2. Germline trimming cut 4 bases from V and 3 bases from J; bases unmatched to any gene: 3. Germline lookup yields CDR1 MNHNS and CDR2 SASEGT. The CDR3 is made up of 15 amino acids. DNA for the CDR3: TGTGCCAGCAGTGCGAGCGGGGGGGTCTACAATGAGCAGTTCTTC. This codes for CASSASGGVYNEQFF.

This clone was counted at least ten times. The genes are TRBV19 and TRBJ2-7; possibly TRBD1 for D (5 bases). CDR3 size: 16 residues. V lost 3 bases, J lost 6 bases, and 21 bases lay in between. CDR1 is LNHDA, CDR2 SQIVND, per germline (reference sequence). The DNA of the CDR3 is TGTGCCAGTAGTATTACTCCAGGGTCAACCGCCTCCGAGCAGTACTTC. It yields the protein CASSITPGSTASEQYF.

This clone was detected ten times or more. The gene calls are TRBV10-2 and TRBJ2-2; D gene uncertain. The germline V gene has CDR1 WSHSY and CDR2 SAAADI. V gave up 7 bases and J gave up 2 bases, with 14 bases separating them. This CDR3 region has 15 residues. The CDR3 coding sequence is TGCGCCAGCACGTGGCCGGGCCTCAACACCGGGGAGCTGTTTTTT. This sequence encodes CASTWPGLNTGELFF.

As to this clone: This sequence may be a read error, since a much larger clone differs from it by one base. The CDR3 DNA reads as TGCGCCATCAGCCAAGTATCCAGGGTGGGACAGACCCAGTACTTC. Protein product: CAISQVSRVGQTQYF. The V gene is TRBV4-1, the J gene TRBJ2-5; D tentatively reads TRBD1 or TRBD2 (5 bases each). The germline V gene has CDR1 MGHRA and CDR2 YSYEKL. The CDR3 consists of 15 residues.